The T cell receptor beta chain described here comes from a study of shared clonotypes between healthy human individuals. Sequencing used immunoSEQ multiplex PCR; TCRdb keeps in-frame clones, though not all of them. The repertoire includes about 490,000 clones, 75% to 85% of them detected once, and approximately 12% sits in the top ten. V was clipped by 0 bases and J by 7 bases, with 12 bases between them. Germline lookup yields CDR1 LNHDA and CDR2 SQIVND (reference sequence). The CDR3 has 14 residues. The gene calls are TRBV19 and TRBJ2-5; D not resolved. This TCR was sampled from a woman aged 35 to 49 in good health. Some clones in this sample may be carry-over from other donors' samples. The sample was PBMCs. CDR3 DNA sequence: TGTGCCAGTAGTATAGAGTATAGGTCCGGGACCCAGTACTTC. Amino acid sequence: CASSIEYRSGTQYF.